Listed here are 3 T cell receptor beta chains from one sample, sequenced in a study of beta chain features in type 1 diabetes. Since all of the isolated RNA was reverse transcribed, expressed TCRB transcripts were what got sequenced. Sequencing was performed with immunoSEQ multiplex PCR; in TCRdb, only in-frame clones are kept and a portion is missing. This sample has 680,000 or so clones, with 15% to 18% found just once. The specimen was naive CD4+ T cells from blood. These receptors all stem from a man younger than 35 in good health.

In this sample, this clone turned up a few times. CDR3: CASSLDPGGYGYTF. For the CDR3, the DNA is TGTGCCAGCAGCTTAGATCCCGGCGGCTATGGCTACACCTTC. This chain links TRBV7-2 with TRBJ1-2, with unresolved D. There are 14 residues in the CDR3. Per germline, CDR1 SGHTA and CDR2 FQGNSA. Trimming cost V 1 base and J 4 bases, with 10 bases left between them.

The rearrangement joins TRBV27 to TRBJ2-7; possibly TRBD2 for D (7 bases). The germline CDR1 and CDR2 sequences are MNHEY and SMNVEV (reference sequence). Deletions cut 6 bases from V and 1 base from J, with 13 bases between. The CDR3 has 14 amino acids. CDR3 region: CASRRERGSYEQYF. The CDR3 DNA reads TGTGCCAGCAGGCGGGAGAGGGGGTCCTACGAGCAGTACTTC.

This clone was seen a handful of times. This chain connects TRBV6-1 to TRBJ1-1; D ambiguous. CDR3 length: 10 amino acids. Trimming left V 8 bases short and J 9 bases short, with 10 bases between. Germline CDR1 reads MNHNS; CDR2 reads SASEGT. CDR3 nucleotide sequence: TGTGCCAGCGCTGGTGGGAAAGCTTTCTTT. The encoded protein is CASAGGKAFF.